These 21 T cell receptor beta chains were all obtained from the same sample, sequenced in a study of CXCR3-negative and CXCR3-positive naive CD8 T cells. The authors made the TRB cDNA libraries by 5' RACE using UMI labels. TCRdb re-called the 5' RACE reads and gives one entry per CDR3 protein, without DNA. This sample contains approximately 53,000 distinct CDR3 sequences. The specimen was memory CD8+ T cells from blood. Source of these receptors: a human donor in good health. Some clones in this sample may be carry-over from other donors' samples.

The chain has TRBV11-2 and TRBJ1-1; the TCRdb call, TRBD1, lacks DNA for checking. This CDR3 has 15 residues. Germline V gene data show CDR1 as SGHAT and CDR2 as FQNNGV. CDR3 loop: CASSQNRVRITEAFF.

This chain joins TRBV28 and TRBJ2-2; the D call from TCRdb, TRBD1, cannot be confirmed without DNA. Germline V gives CDR1 MDHEN, CDR2 SYDVKM. This CDR3 comprises 14 residues. The CDR3 loop is CASSQDRGPGELFF.

The chain carries TRBV25-1 and TRBJ1-5; TCRdb lists TRBD1, though no DNA is available to test this call. The CDR3 has 17 amino acids. Per the germline V gene, CDR1 is MGHDK and CDR2 is SYGVNS. CDR3 loop: CASLNDPRSGGGQPQHF. The variable domain in full, completed from reference TRBV25-1 and TRBJ1-5, reads EADIYQTPRYLVIGTGKKITLECSQTMGHDKMYWYQQDPGMELHLIHYSYGVNSTEKGDLSSESTVSRIRTEHFPLTLESARPSHTSQYLCASLNDPRSGGGQPQHFGDGTRLSIL.

The rearrangement uses TRBV27 and TRBJ2-7; TCRdb designates TRBD1, a call that cannot be tested without DNA. This CDR3 spans 15 amino acids. CDR1 is MNHEY, CDR2 SMNVEV, per germline (reference sequence). CDR3 loop: CASRPITGVVHEQYF.

The V call is TRBV11-2, the J call TRBJ1-2. This CDR3 is built from 11 residues. Germline CDR1 and CDR2: SGHAT and FQNNGV. The CDR3 spells CASRGLLGYTF.

The V gene is TRBV28, the J gene TRBJ2-3; TCRdb names TRBD1, which stays unverified in the absence of DNA. From germline, CDR1 is MDHEN and CDR2 SYDVKM. This CDR3 spans 15 amino acids. This CDR3 is CASSLRTGGLDTQYF.

The chain is built from TRBV29-1 and TRBJ2-3; there is no DNA to check the TCRdb D call of TRBD2. The CDR3 contains 18 residues. Germline lookup yields CDR1 SQVTM and CDR2 ANQGSEA. The CDR3: CSVTGRAGGPFELDTQYF.

The chain employs TRBV4-3 and TRBJ2-1; absent DNA, TCRdb's TRBD2 call cannot be checked. Germline CDR1 reads LGHNA; CDR2 reads YSLEER. This CDR3 spans 15 amino acids. CDR3: CASSQELAGVGEQFF.

The chain joins TRBV7-3 to TRBJ2-7; TCRdb indicates TRBD1, and absent DNA this call remains unverified. CDR3 length: 14 residues. Germline values: CDR1 SGHTA, CDR2 FQGTGA. The CDR3 protein is CASSPGGSPYEQYF.

The chain is built from TRBV6-5 and TRBJ2-5; TCRdb reports TRBD1, a call that lacks DNA to check it against. This CDR3 is built from 14 residues. Germline loops: CDR1 MNHEY, CDR2 SVGAGI. CDR3 protein: CASRFNRGPETQYF.

The chain has TRBV7-2 and TRBJ2-7; with no DNA, the TCRdb D assignment of TRBD2 cannot be verified. Germline CDR1 reads SGHTA; CDR2 reads FQGNSA. The CDR3 sequence is 14 residues long. The CDR3 is CASSLTSGSYEQYF.

The rearrangement links TRBV10-2 to TRBJ2-7; lacking DNA, the TRBD2 call made by TCRdb goes unchecked. This CDR3 has 13 residues. Germline loops: CDR1 WSHSY, CDR2 SAAADI. The CDR3 sequence: CATGGTLSYEQYF.

The chain recombines TRBV6-5 with TRBJ2-6; TCRdb selects TRBD1, and the lack of DNA leaves this call unchecked. Looked up from germline, CDR1 is MNHEY and CDR2 is SVGAGI. The CDR3 totals 15 residues. The CDR3 reads CASSTGVSGANVLTF.

V is TRBV4-3 and J is TRBJ2-7; TCRdb lists TRBD2, though no DNA is available to test this call. The germline V gene has CDR1 LGHNA and CDR2 YSLEER. This CDR3 has 15 residues. CDR3 sequence: CASSQDPSGGYEQYF.

The chain combines TRBV9 with TRBJ2-3; the TCRdb call, TRBD2, lacks DNA for checking. This CDR3 contains 16 residues. Germline CDR1 SGDLS, CDR2 YYNGEE. The CDR3 here is CASSAAAGGPTDTQYF. The full variable domain, with the rest looked up from reference TRBV9 and TRBJ2-3, is DSGVTQTPKHLITATGQRVTLRCSPRSGDLSVYWYQQSLDQGLQFLIQYYNGEERAKGNILERFSAQQFPDLHSELNLSSLELGDSALYFCASSAAAGGPTDTQYFGPGTRLTVL.

This rearrangement joins TRBV15 to TRBJ2-2; TCRdb calls TRBD1, which cannot be checked without DNA. The CDR3 consists of 17 residues. Looked up from germline, CDR1 is LNHNV and CDR2 is YYDKDF (reference sequence). CDR3: CATSRDLAGSLTGELFF.

The chain joins TRBV7-3 to TRBJ2-7; the D call of TRBD2 rests on TCRdb alone, since no DNA is present to check it. Germline CDR1 and CDR2: SGHTA and FQGTGA. CDR3 length equals 14 residues. The CDR3 region is CASATSANPYEQYF.

The chain carries TRBV12-3 or TRBV12-4 and TRBJ1-4. The CDR3 totals 13 residues. CDR3 loop: CASTWTVNEKLFF.

This chain joins TRBV6-1 and TRBJ1-5; checking the TCRdb D call of TRBD1 is not possible without DNA. The CDR3 has 15 amino acids. The germline V gene has CDR1 MNHNS and CDR2 SASEGT. CDR3 protein: CASSAGTGDNQPQHF.

The rearrangement joins TRBV6-2 or TRBV6-3 to TRBJ1-6; TCRdb's D call of TRBD1 is untestable without DNA. CDR1 and CDR2 from the germline V gene are MNHEY and SVGEGT. This CDR3 is built from 14 residues. The CDR3 reads CASTRTGEHSPLHF.

This chain uses TRBV2 with TRBJ1-5; without DNA, the TCRdb call of TRBD1 cannot be checked. This CDR3 comprises 17 residues. Germline CDR1 is SNHLY and CDR2 is FYNNEI. The CDR3 sequence is CASSESAGGISNQPQHF.